The present T cell receptor (beta chain) was sequenced within a study of OX40 agonist ivuxolimab in advanced cancers. About the research overall: Six ivuxolimab dose levels, 0.01 to 10 mg/kg, were given intravenously every 2 weeks.

After removal of 4 bases from V and 1 base from J, the junction contained 4 bases not matched to a gene. The V gene's germline CDR1 is LNHDA and CDR2 SQIVND (reference sequence). The CDR3 spans 15 residues. Clones were sequenced by immunoSEQ multiplex PCR, and TCRdb holds only the in-frame ones, with some missing. Of 25,000 to 40,000 clones in the sample, 82% were seen once. The sample consisted of CD4+ or CD8+ T cells sorted from blood, taken in a trial of the OX40 agonist ivuxolimab. The receptor comes from an adult with an advanced solid tumor such as melanoma, head and neck, liver or kidney cancer. The chain joins TRBV19 to TRBJ2-7; 10 bases are a match to TRBD2. CDR3 DNA sequence: TGTGCCAGTAGTACCTCTAGCGGGAGATCCTACGAGCAGTACTTC. It yields the protein CASSTSSGRSYEQYF.